The 23 T cell receptor beta chains reported below all come from one sample, sequenced in a study of control samples from healthy donors and cancer patients. TCRdb's table, derived via immunoSEQ multiplex PCR, lists solely in-frame clones and lacks some. This table holds around 26,000 clones, 80% to 85% found once. What was sequenced was PBMCs. The receptor source for this set is a man aged 60 to 69 with colorectal cancer.

This clone showed up just a few times. The rearrangement uses TRBV9 and TRBJ1-5; D possibly corresponds to TRBD1 (5 bases). Germline values: CDR1 SGDLS, CDR2 YYNGEE. The CDR3 length is 14 residues. Between the trimmed V and J ends, which lost 0 bases and 5 bases, there was a span of 9 bases. This chain's CDR3 is CASSVGGYDQPQHF. CDR3 nucleotides: TGTGCCAGCAGCGTAGGGGGGTACGATCAGCCCCAGCATTTT. The whole variable domain, filled in from reference TRBV9 and TRBJ1-5, reads DSGVTQTPKHLITATGQRVTLRCSPRSGDLSVYWYQQSLDQGLQFLIQYYNGEERAKGNILERFSAQQFPDLHSELNLSSLELGDSALYFCASSVGGYDQPQHFGDGTRLSIL.

The chain has TRBV5-1 and TRBJ1-4; 7 positions match TRBD1. The CDR3 length is 16 residues. The germline V gene has CDR1 SGHRS and CDR2 YFSETQ. The trim removed 4 bases at V and 5 bases at J, leaving 11 bases unmatched. Here the CDR3 reads CASSPSGQVGNEKLFF. The DNA for the CDR3 is TGCGCCAGCAGCCCTAGCGGACAGGTGGGCAATGAAAAACTGTTTTTT.

Comment on this clone: The sample carries other DNA sequences with the same CDR3. The gene calls are TRBV12-3 or TRBV12-4 and TRBJ1-2, with no clear D. Trimming took off 6 bases at V and 0 bases at J, with 5 bases between the two ends. The CDR3 covers 12 residues. The CDR3: CASSQANYGYTF. CDR3 in DNA: TGTGCCAGCAGCCAAGCTAACTATGGCTACACCTTC.

The V call is TRBV6-2 or TRBV6-3, the J call TRBJ1-4, with a possible D match to TRBD1 (5 bases). The CDR3 is 14 amino acids. CDR1 and CDR2 from the germline V gene are MNHEY and SVGEGT. The V end was cut by 6 bases, the J end by 6 bases, with 14 bases between. CDR3 protein: CASSPDRSYEKLFF. The CDR3 DNA is TGTGCCAGCAGCCCCGACAGAAGCTATGAAAAACTGTTTTTT.

The count of this clone is one. The rearrangement joins TRBV29-1 to TRBJ1-1; D is perhaps TRBD1 (5 bases). Trimming removed 4 bases from V and 7 bases from J, with 16 bases in between. In germline, CDR1 is SQVTM, CDR2 ANQGSEA. There are 13 residues in the CDR3. CDR3: CSVVVEGRNEAFF. The CDR3 bases are TGCAGCGTTGTAGTGGAGGGGAGAAATGAAGCTTTCTTT.

The chain links TRBV27 to TRBJ1-1; D gene ambiguous. The CDR3 is made up of 14 amino acids. Germline V gives CDR1 MNHEY, CDR2 SMNVEV (reference sequence). Trimming removed 5 bases at V and 0 bases at J, with 10 bases between. For the CDR3, the DNA is TGTGCCAGCAGTCTCGACGGTCTGAACACTGAAGCTTTCTTT. Translation gives CASSLDGLNTEAFF.

The chain joins TRBV5-4 to TRBJ1-6, with 10 bases fitting TRBD1. This CDR3 contains 14 residues. Trimming at V came to 4 bases and at J to 10 bases, leaving 5 bases not matched to a gene. CDR1 and CDR2 (germline): SGHNT, YYREEE (reference sequence). This CDR3 is CASSLGQGDSPLHF. The CDR3 DNA reads TGTGCCAGCAGCCTAGGACAGGGGGACTCACCCCTCCACTTT.

The CDR3 is CASSSRGGSSYEQYV. The CDR3 DNA is TGTGCCAGCAGCTCGCGGGGGGGGAGCTCCTACGAGCAGTACGTC. This chain uses TRBV7-2 with TRBJ2-7, with TRBD2 matching over 9 bases. The CDR3 is made up of 15 amino acids. Germline CDR1 reads SGHTA; CDR2 reads FQGNSA. Trimming took 4 bases from V and 0 from J; bases not matched to a gene: 4.

The chain carries TRBV5-1 and TRBJ1-3; D remains ambiguous. The CDR3 is 13 residues long. The V gene lost 4 bases and the J gene lost 7 bases, with 12 bases spanning the gap. Germline loops: CDR1 SGHRS, CDR2 YFSETQ. CDR3 loop: CASSPDAGNTIYF. Here the CDR3 DNA reads TGCGCCAGCAGCCCCGACGCCGGGAACACCATATATTTT.

Worth noting for this clone: The sample has other DNA sequences that encode this CDR3 too. The rearrangement joins TRBV5-6 to TRBJ1-2; a possible D gene is TRBD1 (6 bases). The V and J ends lost 2 bases and 7 bases respectively, with 15 bases between them. This CDR3 is 14 amino acids long. Germline V gene data show CDR1 as SGHDT and CDR2 as YYEEEE. The CDR3 DNA reads TGTGCCAGCAGCTTTAGAGATCGAGGGGGTGGCTACACCTTC. It encodes CASSFRDRGGGYTF. The variable domain in full, completed from reference TRBV5-6 and TRBJ1-2, reads DAGVTQSPTHLIKTRGQQVTLRCSPKSGHDTVSWYQQALGQGPQFIFQYYEEEERQRGNFPDRFSGHQFPNYSSELNVNALLLGDSALYLCASSFRDRGGGYTFGSGTRLTVV.

The chain recombines TRBV2 with TRBJ1-1; no firm D call. CDR3 length equals 13 residues. Germline CDR1 SNHLY, CDR2 FYNNEI. V dropped 7 bases and J dropped 3 bases, with 12 bases sitting between them. The DNA for the CDR3 is TGTGCCAGCAAGGGCCAGATCTACACTGAAGCTTTCTTT. This translates into CASKGQIYTEAFF.

The genes are TRBV5-1 and TRBJ1-4; no clear D. The CDR3 spans 14 residues. CDR1 is SGHRS and CDR2 is YFSETQ in the germline V gene. V lost 4 bases and J 2 bases, leaving 9 bases between the germline ends. The CDR3 DNA follows: TGCGCCAGCAGCGGACCGAGCACTAATGAAAAACTGTTTTTT. Protein sequence: CASSGPSTNEKLFF.

This clone showed up just a few times. The genes are TRBV4-3 and TRBJ2-1, with 7 nucleotides matching TRBD1. The CDR3 has 16 residues. With V trimmed by 1 base and J by 8 bases, 11 bases remained unmatched. Germline V gene data show CDR1 as LGHNA and CDR2 as YSLEER. CDR3 in DNA: TGCGCCAGCAGCCAAGCTAGGGACAGTCGAGGCTATGAGCAGTTCTTC. Amino acids: CASSQARDSRGYEQFF.

The chain joins TRBV18 to TRBJ2-7; 13 nucleotides line up with TRBD2. J lost 7 bases, V lost 2 bases, and 5 bases had no gene match. The CDR3 loop spans 15 amino acids. The germline V gene encodes CDR1 KGHSH and CDR2 LQKENI. Here the CDR3 DNA reads TGTGCCAGCTCACCAGGACTAGCGGGGGCGAGGGAGCAGTACTTC. It codes for CASSPGLAGAREQYF.

The V gene is TRBV7-9, the J gene TRBJ1-2; D gene ambiguous. Trimming cost V 5 bases and J 5 bases, with 15 bases left between them. The CDR3 is 14 residues long. In germline, CDR1 is SEHNR, CDR2 FQNEAQ (reference sequence). Here the CDR3 DNA reads TGTGCCAGCAGCCCTCCCGGGGATGGTTATGGCTACACCTTC. Protein sequence: CASSPPGDGYGYTF.

This clone has only a few counts. The rearrangement uses TRBV7-9 and TRBJ1-6; the D is unclear. CDR3 size: 15 residues. Germline V CDR1 and CDR2: SEHNR, FQNEAQ (reference sequence). Trimming removed 0 bases from V and 10 bases from J, with 13 bases in between. CDR3 nucleotide sequence: TGTGCCAGCAGCTTAGCGCCTGGGTTTGTGTCACCCCTCCACTTT. Translating it yields CASSLAPGFVSPLHF.

J is TRBJ1-2 and V is TRBV19; weak D call: TRBD1 (5 bases). The CDR3 is 16 residues long. The germline V gene has CDR1 LNHDA and CDR2 SQIVND (reference sequence). Trimming cost V 6 bases and J 0 bases, with 17 bases left between them. In DNA, the CDR3 is TGTGCCAGTAGACGGGGCAGGCGGAAAGCTAACTATGGCTACACCTTC. Amino acids: CASRRGRRKANYGYTF.

This rearrangement joins TRBV11-2 to TRBJ1-5; a weak D match, TRBD1 (5 bases). Germline V CDR1 and CDR2: SGHAT, FQNNGV. Trimming pared 5 bases from V and 7 bases from J, leaving 15 bases between. The CDR3 covers 14 residues. CDR3 amino acids: CASSPDSTIQPQHF. CDR3 nucleotides: TGTGCCAGCAGCCCTGACAGTACCATCCAGCCCCAGCATTTT. Supplemented by reference TRBV11-2 and TRBJ1-5, the full variable domain reads EAGVAQSPRYKIIEKRQSVAFWCNPISGHATLYWYQQILGQGPKLLIQFQNNGVVDDSQLPKDRFSAERLKGVDSTLKIQPAKLEDSAVYLCASSPDSTIQPQHFGDGTRLSIL.

This sequence joins TRBV2 and TRBJ1-1, with D unresolved. CDR3 length: 13 residues. The V gene lost 7 bases and the J gene lost 1 base, with 10 bases spanning the gap. Germline CDR1 reads SNHLY; CDR2 reads FYNNEI. The CDR3 loop is CASIIVRNTEAFF. The CDR3 region has the DNA TGTGCCAGCATCATCGTAAGGAACACTGAAGCTTTCTTT.

On this clone: The sample has other DNA sequences that encode this CDR3 too. The rearrangement joins TRBV2 to TRBJ2-7, with a weak D call TRBD1 (6 bases). Trimming removed 5 bases at V and 7 bases at J, with 24 bases between. The CDR3 consists of 16 residues. Germline V gene data show CDR1 as SNHLY and CDR2 as FYNNEI. The CDR3 sequence is CASSLTPIRQAGEQYV. CDR3 nucleotide sequence: TGTGCCAGCAGTCTAACACCAATCAGACAGGCTGGAGAGCAGTACGTC.

The rearrangement uses TRBV6-2 or TRBV6-3 and TRBJ1-1; TRBD1 agrees at 7 bases. V lost 2 bases, J lost 6 bases, and 6 bases stayed unmatched. In germline, CDR1 is MNHEY, CDR2 SVGEGT. The CDR3 sequence is 14 residues long. The CDR3 sequence: CASSYAYRGAEAFF. The CDR3 DNA follows: TGTGCCAGCAGTTACGCCTACAGGGGCGCTGAAGCTTTCTTT.

Only one count was recorded for this clone. The chain combines TRBV6-5 with TRBJ2-2; 9 bases are a match to TRBD1. With 5 bases clipped from V and 5 bases from J, the junction kept 6 bases outside the gene matches. The CDR3 runs 15 residues. Germline V CDR1 and CDR2: MNHEY, SVGAGI. CDR3 protein: CASSLRDRDTGELFF. CDR3 nucleotide sequence: TGTGCCAGCAGTCTTCGGGACAGGGATACCGGGGAGCTGTTTTTT.

Notes on this clone: This specimen includes other DNA sequences encoding the same CDR3. The chain combines TRBV5-1 with TRBJ1-4; the match to TRBD1 covers 7 bases. From germline, CDR1 is SGHRS and CDR2 YFSETQ. After removal of 0 bases from V and 8 bases from J, the junction contained 4 bases not matched to a gene. The CDR3 totals 14 residues. The CDR3 bases are TGCGCCAGCAGCTTGGGACAGGGCGGGGAAAAACTGTTTTTT. Translation gives CASSLGQGGEKLFF. Full variable domain (missing parts from reference TRBV5-1 and TRBJ1-4): KAGVTQTPRYLIKTRGQQVTLSCSPISGHRSVSWYQQTPGQGLQFLFEYFSETQRNKGNFPGRFSGRQFSNSRSEMNVSTLELGDSALYLCASSLGQGGEKLFFGSGTQLSVL.